This T cell receptor (beta chain) appears in the sequencing data of a study of blood T cell repertoires in COVID-19. Study information: The cDNA or gDNA used as material had been derived from T cells, B-cell-depleted T cells, or PBMCs.

Two negative PCRs, clearance, or symptom resolution characterized the recovered Cohort 3 donors. The assay was immunoSEQ multiplex PCR, and TCRdb's table has in-frame clones only and misses some. The sample gives hundreds of thousands of clones, around 84% of which show up once; about 4.6% is in the top ten. This clone appeared a few times. The CDR3 loop spans 14 amino acids. With V trimmed by 5 bases and J by 5 bases, 7 bases remained unmatched. Germline V gene sequence: CDR1 SGHVS, CDR2 FNYEAQ. The sequenced sample was PBMCs or T cells enriched from blood (not recorded which). This clonotype was obtained from a man aged 25 to 40 who had recovered from COVID-19. The rearrangement uses TRBV7-6 and TRBJ2-7, with 9 bases that match TRBD2. The CDR3 region has the DNA TGTGCCAGCAGCGATCATAGCGGGAGACACGAGCAGTACTTC. Protein sequence: CASSDHSGRHEQYF. The full variable domain, completed using reference TRBV7-6 and TRBJ2-7, is GAGVSQSPRYKVTKRGQDVALRCDPISGHVSLYWYRQALGQGPEFLTYFNYEAQQDKSGLPNDRFSAERPEGSISTLTIQRTEQRDSAMYRCASSDHSGRHEQYFGPGTRLTVT.